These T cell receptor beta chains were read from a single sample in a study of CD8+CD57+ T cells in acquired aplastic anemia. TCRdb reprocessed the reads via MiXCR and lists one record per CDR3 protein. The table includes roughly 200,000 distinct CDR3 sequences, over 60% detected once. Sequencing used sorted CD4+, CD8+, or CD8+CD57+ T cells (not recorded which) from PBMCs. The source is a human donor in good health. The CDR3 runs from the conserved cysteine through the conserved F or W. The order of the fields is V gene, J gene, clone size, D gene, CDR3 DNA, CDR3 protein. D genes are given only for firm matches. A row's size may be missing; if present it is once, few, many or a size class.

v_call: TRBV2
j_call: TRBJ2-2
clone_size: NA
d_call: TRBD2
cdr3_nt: TGTGCCAGCAGGATGGGACTAGCGGGAGTGAACACCGGGGAGCTGTTTTTT
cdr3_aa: CASRMGLAGVNTGELFF

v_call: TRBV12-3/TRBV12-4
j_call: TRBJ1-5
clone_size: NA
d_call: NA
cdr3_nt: TGTGCCAGTTCGTCAGGGTCCAGCAATCAGCCCCAGCATTTT
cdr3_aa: CASSSGSSNQPQHF

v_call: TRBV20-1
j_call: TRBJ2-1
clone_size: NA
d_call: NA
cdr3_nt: TGCAGTGCTAGACTCCAGGGGTTCAATGAGCAGTTCTTC
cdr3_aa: CSARLQGFNEQFF

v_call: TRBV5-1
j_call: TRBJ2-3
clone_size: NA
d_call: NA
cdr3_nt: TGCGCCAGCAGCTTGGCCTTCCAGGACGGGAATACGCAGTATTTT
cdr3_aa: CASSLAFQDGNTQYF

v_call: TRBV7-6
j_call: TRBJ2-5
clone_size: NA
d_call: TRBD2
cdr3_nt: TGTGCCAGCAGCCCCGGACTAGCGGGGGGACCTGAGACCCAGTACTTC
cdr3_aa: CASSPGLAGGPETQYF

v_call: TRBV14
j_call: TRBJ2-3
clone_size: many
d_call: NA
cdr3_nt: TGTGCCAGCAGCTACTATCTACAGGGAGATACGCAGTATTTT
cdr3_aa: CASSYYLQGDTQYF

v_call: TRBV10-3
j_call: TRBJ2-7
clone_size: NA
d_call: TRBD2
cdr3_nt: TGTGCCATCAGTGACACGGGGGGAAGTTCCGAAGAGCAGTACTTC
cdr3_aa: CAISDTGGSSEEQYF

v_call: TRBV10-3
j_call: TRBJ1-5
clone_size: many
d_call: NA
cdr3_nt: TGTGCCATCAGTGAGTTAAATCAGCCCCAGCATTTT
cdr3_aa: CAISELNQPQHF

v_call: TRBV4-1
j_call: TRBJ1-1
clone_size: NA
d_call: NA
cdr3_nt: TGCGCCAGCAGCCAAGAAACATGGACTGAAGCTTTCTTT
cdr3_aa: CASSQETWTEAFF

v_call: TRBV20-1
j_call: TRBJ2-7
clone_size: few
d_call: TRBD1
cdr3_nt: TGCAGTGCTAGACCCGACAGGGTGGTACACGAGCAGTACTTC
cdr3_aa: CSARPDRVVHEQYF

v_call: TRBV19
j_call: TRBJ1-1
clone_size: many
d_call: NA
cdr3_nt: TGTGCCAGTCGGGAAGGCCCGGGGATATGGATGAACACTGAAGCTTTCTTT
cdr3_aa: CASREGPGIWMNTEAFF

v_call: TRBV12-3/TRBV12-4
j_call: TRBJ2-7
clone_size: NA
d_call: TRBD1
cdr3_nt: TGTGCCAGCAGGACGACAGGGCAGGACGAGCAGTACTTC
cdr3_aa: CASRTTGQDEQYF

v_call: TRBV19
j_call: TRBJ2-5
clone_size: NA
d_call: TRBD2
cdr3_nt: TGTGCCAGTAGTATAAGCGGGGGGGCCCCAGAGACCCAGTACTTC
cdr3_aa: CASSISGGAPETQYF

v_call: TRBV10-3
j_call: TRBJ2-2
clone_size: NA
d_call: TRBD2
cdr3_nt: TGTGCCATCACCCGGACTAGCGGACCCGGGGAGCTGTTTTTT
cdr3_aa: CAITRTSGPGELFF